Presented here are 23 T cell receptor beta chains from one specimen sequenced in a study of cytomegalovirus exposure and HLA in healthy donors. PCR primers comprised 60 Vbeta and 13 Jbeta primers. Assay: immunoSEQ multiplex PCR; the TCRdb copy retains only in-frame clones and omits some. The sample contains under 200,000 clones, about 77% of which appear only once. Sequences were obtained from PBMCs. The receptors were sampled from a woman aged 30 to 39 in good health and CMV-seropositive.

This clone was found once. The rearrangement links TRBV2 to TRBJ2-1; D might be TRBD2 (6 bases). Germline CDR1 reads SNHLY; CDR2 reads FYNNEI. The CDR3 consists of 12 residues. V dropped 3 bases and J dropped 9 bases, with 9 bases sitting between them. Written as DNA, the CDR3 is TGTGCCAGCAGTGAGGGGGGAGGTGAGCAGTTCTTC. It is translated as CASSEGGGEQFF.

The V gene is TRBV4-2, the J gene TRBJ1-6; possible D gene TRBD1, 5 bases. The germline V gene encodes CDR1 LGHNA and CDR2 YNFKEQ. Trimming stripped 0 bases from V and 7 bases from J, with 7 bases between. CDR3 length equals 14 residues. Here the CDR3 DNA reads TGTGCCAGCAGCCAAGAGACAGAAAATTCACCCCTCCACTTT. Amino acid sequence: CASSQETENSPLHF.

This clone showed up just a few times. The rearrangement uses TRBV6-1 and TRBJ2-1; TRBD1 matches at 8 bases. The trim removed 6 bases at V and 7 bases at J, leaving 2 bases unmatched. The germline gives CDR1 MNHNS, CDR2 SASEGT. The CDR3 covers 12 residues. For the CDR3, the DNA is TGTGCCAGCAGGCACAGGGGGAATGAGCAGTTCTTC. It is translated as CASRHRGNEQFF.

V usage is TRBV5-4 and J usage is TRBJ1-1; D may be TRBD1 (5 bases). The CDR3 is 14 amino acids. V was shortened by 2 bases and J by 5 bases, with 13 bases between the two germline ends. Per the germline V gene, CDR1 is SGHNT and CDR2 is YYREEE (reference sequence). Here the CDR3 reads CASSLSRGSTEAFF. For the CDR3, the DNA is TGTGCCAGCAGCTTAAGCCGGGGGAGTACTGAAGCTTTCTTT. Full variable domain (outside the CDR3, taken from reference TRBV5-4 and TRBJ1-1): ETGVTQSPTHLIKTRGQQVTLRCSSQSGHNTVSWYQQALGQGPQFIFQYYREEENGRGNFPPRFSGLQFPNYSSELNVNALELDDSALYLCASSLSRGSTEAFFGQGTRLTVV.

The chain joins TRBV6-6 to TRBJ1-5; maybe TRBD1 (5 bases). The germline gives CDR1 MNHNY, CDR2 SVGAGI (reference sequence). Trimming left V 6 bases short and J 1 base short, with 16 bases between. The CDR3 has 16 residues. CDR3 in DNA: TGTGCCAGCAGCCACGCAAGGGGAGGAAGCAATCAGCCCCAGCATTTT. Protein sequence: CASSHARGGSNQPQHF.

This clone showed up just a few times. The chain combines TRBV6-6 with TRBJ1-1, with 8 nucleotides matching TRBD1. Germline trimming cut 7 bases from V and 8 bases from J; bases unmatched to any gene: 3. The CDR3 spans 11 residues. Germline V gene lookup returns CDR1 MNHNY and CDR2 SVGAGI (reference sequence). The CDR3 spells CASTRTGEAFF. DNA of the CDR3: TGTGCCAGCACCCGGACAGGGGAAGCTTTCTTT.

The chain is built from TRBV19 and TRBJ1-6; 8 bases align to TRBD1. The V gene's germline CDR1 is LNHDA and CDR2 SQIVND (reference sequence). The CDR3 has 13 residues. Trimming removed 9 bases from V and 9 bases from J; junction bases left unmatched: 7. CDR3 sequence: CASREQGVSPLHF. CDR3 DNA: TGTGCCAGCAGGGAACAGGGGGTTTCACCCCTCCACTTT.

This chain uses TRBV7-9 with TRBJ2-1; 9 bases agree with TRBD1. V lost 5 bases and J lost 8; bases outside the gene matches: 13. The CDR3 extends over 16 amino acids. Per the germline V gene, CDR1 is SEHNR and CDR2 is FQNEAQ (reference sequence). The CDR3, as DNA: TGTGCCAGCAGCCTGCAGGGGACAGGGTATTTCTATGAGCAGTTCTTC. Its protein is CASSLQGTGYFYEQFF.

V usage is TRBV4-1 and J usage is TRBJ2-1; D is perhaps TRBD1 (6 bases). The length of the CDR3 is 15 residues. Trimming cost V 6 bases and J 6 bases, with 18 bases left between them. Germline-derived CDR1 and CDR2 are MGHRA and YSYEKL. The CDR3 nucleotides read TGCGCCAGCAGGAGGGTCATCAAGGGGGTCAATGAGCAGTTCTTC. Translated, it gives CASRRVIKGVNEQFF.

The J gene is TRBJ2-7, the V gene TRBV14; no clear D gene. The CDR3 loop spans 11 amino acids. CDR1 and CDR2 (germline): SGHDN, FVKESK. Deletions cut 4 bases from V and 2 bases from J, with 3 bases between. The CDR3: CASSPAYEQYF. CDR3 bases: TGTGCCAGCAGCCCCGCCTACGAGCAGTACTTC.

The CDR3 spells CAIPGLAGEEVTDTQYF. As DNA, the CDR3 is TGTGCCATCCCGGGACTAGCGGGGGAGGAGGTCACAGATACGCAGTATTTT. The rearrangement joins TRBV2 to TRBJ2-3, with 14 positions matching TRBD2. Germline loops: CDR1 SNHLY, CDR2 FYNNEI. This CDR3 contains 17 residues. With V trimmed by 10 bases and J by 2 bases, 11 bases remained unmatched.

This clone was detected only a few times. The V call is TRBV19, the J call TRBJ1-5; no definite D call. Trimming shortened V by 6 bases and J by 9 bases, and 15 bases separated the two germline ends. The CDR3 extends over 13 amino acids. CDR1 and CDR2 from the germline V gene are LNHDA and SQIVND (reference sequence). CDR3 sequence (DNA): TGTGCCAGTAGGGAGGCGACCCCCGCGCCCCAGCATTTT. This encodes CASREATPAPQHF.

The chain uses TRBV27 and TRBJ2-7; D gene ambiguous. Germline-derived CDR1 and CDR2 are MNHEY and SMNVEV (reference sequence). The V and J ends lost 6 bases and 2 bases respectively, with 8 bases between them. The CDR3 runs 12 residues. CDR3 protein: CASSSLPYEQYF. The CDR3 DNA follows: TGTGCCAGCAGCTCCCTCCCCTACGAGCAGTACTTC.

This clone was observed a single time. The V call is TRBV29-1, the J call TRBJ1-4; perhaps TRBD1 as D (6 bases). V gave up 5 bases and J gave up 8 bases, with 18 bases separating them. This CDR3 has 14 amino acids. Germline V CDR1 and CDR2: SQVTM, ANQGSEA. Here the CDR3 reads CSVTTMGHREKLFF. CDR3 DNA sequence: TGCAGCGTTACAACCATGGGACATCGAGAAAAACTGTTTTTT.

This clone was found a few times. The chain is built from TRBV28 and TRBJ1-2, with TRBD1 matching over 7 bases. The junction had 19 bases not matched to a gene; V was cut back by 7 bases and J by 2 bases. The CDR3 length is 18 residues. The V gene's germline CDR1 is MDHEN and CDR2 SYDVKM. CDR3 in amino acids: CASNLRGRGQGRNYGYTF. The CDR3 nucleotides are TGTGCCAGCAATCTTAGGGGGCGGGGTCAGGGCAGAAACTATGGCTACACCTTC.

The chain carries TRBV10-3 and TRBJ2-1; no clear D gene. The germline V gene has CDR1 ENHRY and CDR2 SYGVKD. This CDR3 spans 12 amino acids. V shed 4 bases and J shed 8 bases, with 9 bases lying between them. CDR3 sequence: CAISVEQYEQFF. Here the CDR3 DNA reads TGTGCCATCAGTGTGGAGCAGTATGAGCAGTTCTTC.

This clone was observed a handful of times. This rearrangement joins TRBV4-3 to TRBJ1-5; D is unclear. Deletions cut 0 bases from V and 5 bases from J, with 11 bases between. In germline, CDR1 is LGHNA, CDR2 YSLEER. This CDR3 has 15 residues. In DNA, the CDR3 is TGCGCCAGCAGCCAAGAATTCCCCCCTTATCAGCCCCAGCATTTT. Translating gives CASSQEFPPYQPQHF.

The chain recombines TRBV19 with TRBJ2-7; 11 bases are a match to TRBD1. Germline trimming cut 5 bases from V and 2 bases from J; bases unmatched to any gene: 8. The germline V gene encodes CDR1 LNHDA and CDR2 SQIVND (reference sequence). CDR3 length: 16 residues. The CDR3 protein is CASSPRDRGITYEQYF. For the CDR3, the DNA is TGTGCCAGTAGTCCCCGGGACAGGGGGATAACCTACGAGCAGTACTTC.

In the case of this clone: This CDR3 is also generated by other DNA sequences in the sample. The J gene is TRBJ1-2, the V gene TRBV28; D remains unclear. Trimming took 5 bases from V and 4 from J, leaving 8 bases between them. Germline-derived CDR1 and CDR2 are MDHEN and SYDVKM. The CDR3 spans 12 residues. CDR3 sequence reads: CASSPGRYGYTF. The CDR3 bases are TGTGCCAGCAGTCCAGGTCGCTATGGCTACACCTTC.

V and J are TRBV19 and TRBJ1-1; D gene unclear. The CDR3 runs 13 residues. V gave up 3 bases and J gave up 1 base, with 6 bases separating them. Germline CDR1 is LNHDA and CDR2 is SQIVND (reference sequence). The CDR3 DNA sequence: TGTGCCAGTAGTATCTCAGAGAACACTGAAGCTTTCTTT. This encodes CASSISENTEAFF. The whole variable domain, filled in from reference TRBV19 and TRBJ1-1, reads DGGITQSPKYLFRKEGQNVTLSCEQNLNHDAMYWYRQDPGQGLRLIYYSQIVNDFQKGDIAEGYSVSREKKESFPLTVTSAQKNPTAFYLCASSISENTEAFFGQGTRLTVV.

A few counts support this clone. V usage is TRBV6-5 and J usage is TRBJ2-7; 8 nucleotides match TRBD1. This CDR3 region has 14 residues. Germline assignment: CDR1 MNHEY and CDR2 SVGAGI. V trimming: 6 bases; J trimming: 4 bases; junction bases outside the gene matches: 8. The CDR3 loop reads CASSPDRVKYEQYF. Here the CDR3 DNA reads TGTGCCAGCAGCCCGGACAGGGTTAAGTACGAGCAGTACTTC.

The chain recombines TRBV6-6 with TRBJ1-4; D is unclear. The V and J ends lost 4 bases and 8 bases respectively, with 20 bases between them. CDR3 length: 16 residues. CDR1 MNHNY and CDR2 SVGAGI come from the germline V gene (reference sequence). In DNA, the CDR3 is TGTGCCAGCAGTTTCGATCCGAGCGGGGTTCCAGAAAAACTGTTTTTT. Protein sequence: CASSFDPSGVPEKLFF.

DNA of the CDR3: TGTGCCAGCAGCTTGTGGAGCGGGAAAGGAAACACCATATATTTT. Protein sequence: CASSLWSGKGNTIYF. The V call is TRBV5-6, the J call TRBJ1-3, with unresolved D. The V gene's germline CDR1 is SGHDT and CDR2 YYEEEE. The V end lost 1 base, the J end lost 4 bases, and 12 bases lay between the germline ends. The CDR3 has 15 amino acids.